This passage covers 8 T cell receptor beta chains from one sample sequenced in a study of human T cells and chemical hapten exposure. TCRdb used MiXCR to reprocess the RACE reads, holding one entry per CDR3 protein. The table includes about 120,000 distinct CDR3 sequences, roughly 13% detected once. Time point: pre-sensitization, week 0. The treatment is: therapeutic diphenylcyclopropenone sensitization with weekly scalp DPC. Sequencing used whole blood, obtained in connection with sensitization to the hapten diphenylcyclopropenone (DPC). These receptors originate from a woman younger than 35 with alopecia areata. Some clones in this sample may be carry-over from other donors' samples.

The rearrangement joins TRBV20-1 to TRBJ2-7; 7 bases agree with TRBD1. Germline V gene lookup returns CDR1 DFQATT and CDR2 SNEGSKA (reference sequence). The V segment lost 3 bases and the J segment 1 base; nucleotides outside the gene matches: 9. The CDR3 is made up of 15 amino acids. The DNA for the CDR3 is TGCAGTGCTAGGGCTGCGCAGGGGGTGTCCTACGAGCAGTACTTC. Translated: CSARAAQGVSYEQYF.

This rearrangement joins TRBV20-1 to TRBJ2-7, with unresolved D. V lost 2 bases and J lost 2, with 7 bases in between. This CDR3 has 12 amino acids. From germline, CDR1 is DFQATT and CDR2 SNEGSKA (reference sequence). The CDR3 sequence: CSARRSAYEQYF. CDR3 DNA sequence: TGCAGTGCTAGACGATCCGCCTACGAGCAGTACTTC.

V gene TRBV30 combines with J gene TRBJ1-5; D remains ambiguous. V lost 5 bases and J lost 0, with 14 bases in between. This CDR3 is 15 amino acids long. The germline V gene has CDR1 GTSNPN and CDR2 SVGIG (reference sequence). Here the CDR3 reads CAWPPRDHSNQPQHF. The CDR3 region has the DNA TGTGCCTGGCCTCCCCGGGATCATAGCAATCAGCCCCAGCATTTT. Full variable domain (remainder filled in from reference TRBV30 and TRBJ1-5): SQTIHQWPATLVQPVGSPLSLECTVEGTSNPNLYWYRQAAGRGLQLLFYSVGIGQISSEVPQNLSASRPQDRQFILSSKKLLLSDSGFYLCAWPPRDHSNQPQHFGDGTRLSIL.

The chain joins TRBV20-1 to TRBJ2-6; 7 bases are a match to TRBD1. The germline V gene has CDR1 DFQATT and CDR2 SNEGSKA (reference sequence). The CDR3 spans 15 residues. After removal of 3 bases from V and 2 bases from J, the junction contained 4 bases not matched to a gene. The DNA of the CDR3 is TGCAGTGCTAGCCCTGACAGGGCTGGGGCCAACGTCCTGACTTTC. It translates to CSASPDRAGANVLTF.

The rearrangement uses TRBV27 and TRBJ2-7; weak D call: TRBD1 (6 bases). CDR3 length: 13 residues. Per the germline V gene, CDR1 is MNHEY and CDR2 is SMNVEV (reference sequence). V was trimmed by 2 bases and J by 3 bases, leaving 8 bases between them. DNA for the CDR3: TGTGCCAGCAGTTTAAAGGACAGCTACGAGCAGTACTTC. This encodes CASSLKDSYEQYF.

V gene TRBV5-1 combines with J gene TRBJ1-5; no reliable D call. V lost 2 bases and J 2 bases, leaving 14 bases between the germline ends. In germline, CDR1 is SGHRS, CDR2 YFSETQ. The CDR3 sequence is 16 residues long. CDR3 bases: TGCGCCAGCAGCTTACAAGGGCGCGGGGGCAATCAGCCCCAGCATTTT. Amino acids: CASSLQGRGGNQPQHF.

The genes are TRBV27 and TRBJ2-1, with 7 bases aligning to TRBD2. V lost 7 bases to trimming and J lost 6 bases; unmatched junction nucleotides: 12. Germline V gene data show CDR1 as MNHEY and CDR2 as SMNVEV (reference sequence). This CDR3 is 15 amino acids long. CDR3 bases: TGTGCCAGCACCCTTAACCCGGGAGGACGCAATGAGCAGTTCTTC. Translation: CASTLNPGGRNEQFF.

This clonotype was counted between two and nine times. The chain carries TRBV7-9 and TRBJ2-1; 8 nucleotides line up with TRBD2. Germline V lookup: CDR1 SEHNR, CDR2 FQNEAQ (reference sequence). This CDR3 contains 16 residues. Trimming at V came to 0 bases and at J to 7 bases, leaving 8 bases not matched to a gene. As DNA, the CDR3 is TGTGCCAGCAGCTTAGCGGCCGGGGGGGCCGTTAATGAGCAGTTCTTC. The encoded protein is CASSLAAGGAVNEQFF.